This paragraph reports one T cell receptor (beta chain). The antigen is not known. The source of the sample is a study of cytomegalovirus exposure and HLA in healthy donors. Study-wide results and limits: One variant, a missense change in DCLRE1C, was linked in a later analysis to TCR beta V- and J-gene trimming. Evidence from a later analysis indicated that most CMV-associated TCR beta chains looked HLA-restricted.

Both 60 Vbeta primers and 13 Jbeta primers went into the PCR. TCRdb's table, derived via immunoSEQ multiplex PCR, lists solely in-frame clones and lacks some. The sample includes 150,000 to 200,000 clones, 77% seen only once; the top ten take more than 3.5%. Germline V lookup: CDR1 LNHDA, CDR2 SQIVND (reference sequence). V was pared by 5 bases and J by 4 bases, with 10 bases of the junction left unmatched. There are 16 residues in the CDR3. Sequencing was carried out using PBMCs. This receptor was obtained from a man aged 30-40 years in good health and CMV-seropositive. The genes are TRBV19 and TRBJ1-5, with 8 positions matching TRBD1. The CDR3 here is CASSSWAGGSNQPQHF. CDR3 DNA: TGTGCCAGTAGTTCCTGGGCAGGGGGCTCGAATCAGCCCCAGCATTTT.